This is a list of T cell receptor beta chains from one sample in a study of beta chain features in type 1 diabetes. Generated by immunoSEQ multiplex PCR, the TCRdb table keeps only in-frame clones and is missing some. The sample gives around 690,000 clones, 9.5% to 15% of which show up once; more than 0.095% is in the top ten. The sequenced material came from naive CD4+ T cells from blood. These receptors all come from a man aged 30-40 years with type 1 diabetes. The CDR3 runs from the conserved cysteine through the conserved F or W. Each record gives: J gene, V gene, CDR3 length, D gene, clone size, CDR3 DNA, CDR3 protein. D genes are given only for firm matches. Expanded clones are given a class, and other clones once, few, many or no size at all.

>TRBJ1-2|TRBV2|14|TRBD1|-
TGTGCCAGCAGTGAGACGGGACAGGACTATGGCTACACCTTC
CASSETGQDYGYTF
>TRBJ1-2|TRBV5-4|14|-|few
TGTGCCAGCAGTTTAACAACAGTAAGCTATGGCTACACCTTC
CASSLTTVSYGYTF
>TRBJ2-3|TRBV4-1|15|TRBD2|-
TGCGCCAGCAGCCACCCGGGACTAGATTCAGATACGCAGTATTTT
CASSHPGLDSDTQYF
>TRBJ1-2|TRBV5-1|14|-|few
TGCGCCAGCAGCTTGGACAGTGCTAACTATGGCTACACCTTC
CASSLDSANYGYTF
>TRBJ1-3|TRBV11-2|16|TRBD1|-
TGTGCCAGCAGGAGACAGGGACCAAACTCTGGAAACACCATATATTTT
CASRRQGPNSGNTIYF
>TRBJ2-1|TRBV9|15|TRBD2|-
TGTGCCAGCAGCGTGGGGGGGAACTCCTACAATGAGCAGTTCTTC
CASSVGGNSYNEQFF
>TRBJ1-6|TRBV27|16|-|-
TGTGCCAGCAGTTTCAGAACCGAGGGGTCTAATTCACCCCTCCACTTT
CASSFRTEGSNSPLHF
>TRBJ1-1|TRBV6-1|14|-|few
TGTGCCAGCAAGGAATCTACCCGGGGAAATGAAGCTTTCTTT
CASKESTRGNEAFF
>TRBJ2-5|TRBV28|13|TRBD2|-
TGTGCCAGCACTATTGGGACTAAAGAGACCCAGTACTTC
CASTIGTKETQYF
>TRBJ1-2|TRBV5-6|14|TRBD1|-
TGTGCCAGCAGCAGAGGGACAGATGATTTTGGCTACACCTTC
CASSRGTDDFGYTF
>TRBJ2-3|TRBV18|14|-|few
TGTGCCAGCTCACCACCGCAGCAGGCAGATACGCAGTATTTT
CASSPPQQADTQYF
>TRBJ2-7|TRBV20-1|11|-|few
TGCAGTGCTAGTATCGCGAGCGAGCAGTACTTC
CSASIASEQYF
>TRBJ2-1|TRBV29-1|14|TRBD1|-
TGCAGCGTGGCACCGGGACAGCCCTACAATGAGCAGTTCTTC
CSVAPGQPYNEQFF
>TRBJ2-2|TRBV1|16|-|-
TGCACCAGCAGCCAAGATAAAGGGACGAACACCGGGGAGCTGTTTTTT
CTSSQDKGTNTGELFF
>TRBJ2-7|TRBV25-1|16|TRBD2|few
TGTGCCAGCAGTGAATGGGGTAGCGGGAACTCCTACGAGCAGTACTTC
CASSEWGSGNSYEQYF
>TRBJ1-5|TRBV7-3|14|-|few
TGTGCCAGCAGATGGGAGGGGAGCAATCAGCCCCAGCATTTT
CASRWEGSNQPQHF
>TRBJ2-1|TRBV13|16|TRBD1|-
TGTGCCAGCAGCCCCAGAGACAGGGGCTCCTACAATGAGCAGTTCTTC
CASSPRDRGSYNEQFF
>TRBJ1-2|TRBV7-2|13|TRBD1|-
TGTGCCAGCAGCGGGCCGACAGGGGTGGACTACACCTTC
CASSGPTGVDYTF
>TRBJ2-7|TRBV6-1|16|TRBD1|few
TGTGCCAGCAGTGCAACAGGGGGCCTTATCACCTACGAGCAGTACTTC
CASSATGGLITYEQYF
>TRBJ1-4|TRBV29-1|12|-|-
TGCAGCGTCGTACAGGTGGGAGAAAAACTGTTTTTT
CSVVQVGEKLFF
>TRBJ1-1|TRBV6-5|15|-|few
TGTGCCAGCAGTAGGCGGGACCCCCCGGGGACTGAAGCTTTCTTT
CASSRRDPPGTEAFF
>TRBJ1-4|TRBV2|15|TRBD1|few
TGTGCCAGCAGTGAAAGGGGAACGACAGGGGATGAACTGTTTTTT
CASSERGTTGDELFF
>TRBJ1-4|TRBV29-1|13|-|-
TGCAGCGTTGGGTCTACAACTAATGAAAAACTGTTTTTT
CSVGSTTNEKLFF
>TRBJ2-1|TRBV7-9|15|TRBD1|-
TGTGCCAGCAGCTTACTCGGACAGGGGGCATATGAGCAGTTCTTC
CASSLLGQGAYEQFF
>TRBJ1-2|TRBV29-1|11|-|-
TGCAGCGTTGTACAGCTCTATGGCTACACCTTC
CSVVQLYGYTF
>TRBJ2-5|TRBV7-9|16|-|-
TGTGCCAGCAGCCCGTTGGGTAGAGACATCGCCGGGACCCAGTACTTC
CASSPLGRDIAGTQYF
>TRBJ2-2|TRBV12-5|16|TRBD2|-
TGTGCTAGTGGTCCCGGGACTAGCGGGAACACCGGGGAGCTGTTTTTT
CASGPGTSGNTGELFF
>TRBJ2-1|TRBV18|13|-|few
TGTGCCAGCTCACACGGGACGTTTAATGAGCAGTTCTTC
CASSHGTFNEQFF
>TRBJ1-6|TRBV28|12|-|-
TGTGCCAGCAAGGTTCGGGGCTCACCCCTCCACTTT
CASKVRGSPLHF
>TRBJ1-4|TRBV28|15|TRBD1|-
TGTGCCAGCAGTTTGCTACAGGGGTTAAGAGAAAAACTGTTTTTT
CASSLLQGLREKLFF
>TRBJ1-2|TRBV2|14|-|-
TGTGCCAGCAGTGAAGCGCTCAGCTCCTATGGCTACACCTTC
CASSEALSSYGYTF
>TRBJ2-3|TRBV19|16|TRBD2|-
TGTGCCAGTAGTCCCCCCGGGACTAGCATAAGGGATACGCAGTATTTT
CASSPPGTSIRDTQYF
>TRBJ2-6|TRBV28|17|TRBD1|-
TGTGCCAGCAGTTCCGGACAGGGGGTAGCTGGGGCCAACGTCCTGACTTTC
CASSSGQGVAGANVLTF
>TRBJ2-6|TRBV27|18|TRBD1|-
TGTGCCAGCAGTTTCACCGGGACAGGGATCTCTGGGGCCAACGTCCTGACTTTC
CASSFTGTGISGANVLTF
>TRBJ2-5|TRBV6-5|14|-|-
TGTGCCAGCAGTACGGGGGCAGTCCAAGAGACCCAGTACTTC
CASSTGAVQETQYF
>TRBJ1-6|TRBV4-2|14|-|few
TGTGCCAGCAGCCAAGAATGGTTGGATTCACCCCTCCACTTT
CASSQEWLDSPLHF
>TRBJ1-2|TRBV5-6|18|TRBD1|-
TGTGCCAGCAGCGGCGGGACAGCGATTCCAAAAACTAACTATGGCTACACCTTC
CASSGGTAIPKTNYGYTF
>TRBJ2-1|TRBV7-2|12|-|few
TGTGCCAGCAGCTTAGCGAGGGATGAGCAGTTCTTC
CASSLARDEQFF
>TRBJ2-7|TRBV13|16|TRBD1|few
TGTGCCAGCAGCTTATACAGGGGGACAAACTCCTACGAGCAGTACTTC
CASSLYRGTNSYEQYF
>TRBJ2-5|TRBV5-6|16|-|few
TGTGCCAGCAGCCTACGAGGGGTGCGGGCTCAAGAGACCCAGTACTTC
CASSLRGVRAQETQYF
>TRBJ2-5|TRBV6-5|15|-|-
TGTGCCAGCAGCCCCCGAAACGGGGGCCAAGAGACCCAGTACTTC
CASSPRNGGQETQYF
>TRBJ2-2|TRBV21-1|14|-|few
TGTGCCAGCACCGTAGGGGCGAACACCGGGGAGCTGTTTTTT
CASTVGANTGELFF
>TRBJ2-1|TRBV27|15|-|few
TGTGCCAGCAGTCTAGTCATAGGGGGGTACAATGAGCAGTTCTTC
CASSLVIGGYNEQFF
>TRBJ2-7|TRBV7-2|14|-|-
TGTGCCAGCAGCTTAGTTGAGGGGGCCTACGAGCAGTACTTC
CASSLVEGAYEQYF
>TRBJ1-5|TRBV6-5|13|TRBD1|-
TGTGCCAGCAGAGGACAGGGCCTAGGACCCCAGCATTTT
CASRGQGLGPQHF
>TRBJ1-2|TRBV7-9|12|-|few
TGTGCCAGCAGCTTCACTGGGTACGGCTACACCTTC
CASSFTGYGYTF
>TRBJ1-5|TRBV29-1|12|-|-
TGCAGCGTCGCGGACGCGGATCAGCCCCAGCATTTT
CSVADADQPQHF
>TRBJ2-7|TRBV5-6|17|-|-
TGTGCCAGCAGCGTAGCCCGTCCGGGAACGCGCACCTACGAGCAGTACTTC
CASSVARPGTRTYEQYF
>TRBJ2-7|TRBV28|14|TRBD1|-
TGTGCCAGCACCGAGCCGGGACAGCCCTACGAGCAGTACTTC
CASTEPGQPYEQYF
>TRBJ1-3|TRBV7-9|16|-|few
TGTGCCAGCAGCCCACCGGAGAGAAGTACTGGAAACACCATATATTTT
CASSPPERSTGNTIYF
>TRBJ1-5|TRBV4-2|16|-|few
TGTGCCAGCAGCCAAGCCCGGGGTCTGAGCAATCAGCCCCAGCATTTT
CASSQARGLSNQPQHF
>TRBJ2-1|TRBV9|17|TRBD2|-
TGTGCCAGCAGCGCGCGACTAGCGGGGGACTACTACAATGAGCAGTTCTTC
CASSARLAGDYYNEQFF
>TRBJ2-5|TRBV7-2|14|TRBD1|-
TGTGCCAGCAGCCAAAGGACAGGGAAAGAGACCCAGTACTTC
CASSQRTGKETQYF